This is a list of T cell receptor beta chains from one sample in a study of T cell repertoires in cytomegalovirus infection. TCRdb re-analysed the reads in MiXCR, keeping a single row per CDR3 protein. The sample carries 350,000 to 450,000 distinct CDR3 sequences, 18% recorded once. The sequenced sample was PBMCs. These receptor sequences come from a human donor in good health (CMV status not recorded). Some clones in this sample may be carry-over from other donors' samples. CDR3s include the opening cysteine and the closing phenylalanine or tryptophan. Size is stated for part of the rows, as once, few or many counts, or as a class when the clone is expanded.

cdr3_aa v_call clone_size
CSATGGATHNTEAFF TRBV20-1 NA
CASSLTGTAFLNTEAFF TRBV3-1 NA
CAISAGTGDPYQPQHF TRBV10-3 NA
CASSLGLVYNEQFF TRBV7-8 NA
CASSRAGGRGAYNEQFF TRBV7-2 many
CTSTPSGIETQYF TRBV5-6 NA
CASSLRASGKETQYF TRBV11-2 few
CATNVGRTDTQYF TRBV6-2/TRBV6-3 few
CASGRTSGNTIYF TRBV12-5 few
CASRETAGAEAFF TRBV6-2/TRBV6-3 many
CASSFPGGATEAFF TRBV28 NA
CASKLGYEQYF TRBV10-2 NA
CASSSGRAAYEQYF TRBV7-2 many
CASSQDWRQGSGEGYTF TRBV4-2 few
CASRPQGSNTGELFF TRBV12-3/TRBV12-4 few
CASSWSGRMDLNEQFF TRBV7-2 many
CASSLLREAEAFF TRBV7-8 few
CASSPRGSGTDTQYF TRBV7-2 many
CASSPYHRRLYEQYF TRBV6-5 few
CASSPSSLFPLHF TRBV2 NA
CASSLVAGGWYNEQFF TRBV7-2 many
CASSHTGSHSYIEQFF TRBV7-6 NA
CASSVGGGRETQYF TRBV9 few
CASSPRLCNQPQHF TRBV11-1 few
CAISDRGVETQYF TRBV10-3 NA
CSWKLETQYF TRBV29-1 few
CASSFPGETQYF TRBV7-6 many
CASSLVFGFEETQYF TRBV7-2 many
CASSFTAIDEKLFF TRBV12-3/TRBV12-4 many
CASSREARTDTQYF TRBV7-2 many
CASSGVRGYTF TRBV3-1 NA
CATTTADTQYF TRBV6-1 NA
CASSPGTTATNEKLFF TRBV4-2 once
CATVPSSYNEQFF TRBV25-1 NA
CASSQQRGLKETQYF TRBV4-1 few
CSARDLGQGGSPLHF TRBV20-1 few
CATQDYTFEAFF TRBV6-5 few
CASSQDIPRAEDTQYF TRBV4-3 NA
CASRPSGGAVGELFF TRBV12-3/TRBV12-4 NA
CASSSRQLSLATNEKLFF TRBV6-6 few
CASSPLSRAHQYF TRBV9 few
CASSQDGGTFYEQYF TRBV4-1 NA
CSTTGGTQETQYF TRBV28 many
CAIRSLGQGFLSYEQYF TRBV10-3 NA
CATSRGLAGDTQYF TRBV15 few
CASSSSKDSYGYTF TRBV7-2 NA
CAISEWSGPGTTQYF TRBV10-3 NA
CASSTGTAKNIQYF TRBV6-1 many
CASSLWPRGEQYF TRBV5-6 few
CASSAPRGGPDNEQFF TRBV5-4 NA
CASSPTGGGGYTF TRBV7-8 many
CASSVNFHSENTIYF TRBV7-2 NA
CASSQDRGFSGVGQETQYF TRBV4-3 many
CASSLGVDNEQFF TRBV7-2 many
CASRPGPSLDTQYF TRBV6-2/TRBV6-3 NA